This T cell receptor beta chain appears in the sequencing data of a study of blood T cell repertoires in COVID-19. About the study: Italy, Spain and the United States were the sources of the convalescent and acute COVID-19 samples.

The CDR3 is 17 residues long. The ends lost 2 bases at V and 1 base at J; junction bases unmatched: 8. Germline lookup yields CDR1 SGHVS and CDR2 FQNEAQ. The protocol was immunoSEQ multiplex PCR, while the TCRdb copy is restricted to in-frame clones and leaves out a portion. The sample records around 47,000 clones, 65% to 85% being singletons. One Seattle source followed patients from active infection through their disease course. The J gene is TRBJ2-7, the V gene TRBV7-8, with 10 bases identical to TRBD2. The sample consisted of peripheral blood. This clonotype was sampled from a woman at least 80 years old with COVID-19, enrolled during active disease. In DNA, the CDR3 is TGTGCCAGCAGCTTAAGGCCTAGCGGGAGAGGGTCCTACGAGCAGTACTTC. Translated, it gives CASSLRPSGRGSYEQYF.